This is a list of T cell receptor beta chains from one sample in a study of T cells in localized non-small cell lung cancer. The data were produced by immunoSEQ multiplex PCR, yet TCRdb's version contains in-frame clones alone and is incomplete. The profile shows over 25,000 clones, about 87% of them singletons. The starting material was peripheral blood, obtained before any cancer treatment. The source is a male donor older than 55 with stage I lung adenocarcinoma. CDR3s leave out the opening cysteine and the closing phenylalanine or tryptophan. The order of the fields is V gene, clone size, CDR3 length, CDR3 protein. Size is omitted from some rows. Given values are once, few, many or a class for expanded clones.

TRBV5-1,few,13,ASSKIRQVEEKLF
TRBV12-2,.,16,ASRSQKLDWPGGAGYT
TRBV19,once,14,ASTTYGGAQRETQY
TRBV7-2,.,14,ASGFPGGEGTDTQY
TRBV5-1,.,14,ASGTGIRSGANVLT
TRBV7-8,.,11,ASSQDRNQPQH
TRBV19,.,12,ASSSTGGFYGYT
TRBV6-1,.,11,ASSESGANVLT
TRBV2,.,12,ASTLETGSSEQY
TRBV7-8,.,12,ASSLRDTGKTQY
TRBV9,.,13,ASSGRDFITGELF
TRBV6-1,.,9,ASGGADTQY
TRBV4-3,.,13,ASSQLIQGIHGYT
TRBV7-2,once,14,ASSTTGTSPPEKLF
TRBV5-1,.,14,ARSLAAGGGAREQY
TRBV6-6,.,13,ASSQHLTGTDTQY
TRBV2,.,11,ASSERETVPPY
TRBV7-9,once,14,ASSLIVGTGRRTQY
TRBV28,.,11,ASSSAQGAEQY
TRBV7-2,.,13,ASSLAGQGTETQY
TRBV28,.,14,ASSISRDRSVFGQF
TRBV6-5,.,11,ASRVGSGNTIY
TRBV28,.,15,ASSLLPSGGGTDTQY
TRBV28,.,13,ASSLGSSGANVLT
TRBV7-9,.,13,ASSQWTEMNTEAF
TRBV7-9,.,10,ASSLEEQPQH
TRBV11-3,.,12,ASSPWDRPYEQY